This T cell receptor (beta chain) was sequenced in a study of blood T cells in healthy people across ages. CDR1 is SGDLS and CDR2 is YYNGEE in the germline V gene. The CDR3 covers 13 residues. Trimming removed 3 bases at V and 1 base at J, with 8 bases between. Every donor provided roughly 10 milliliters of peripheral blood. A second roughly 6 to 12 cycle PCR used barcoded and J-beta primers. TCRdb re-called the 5' RACE reads through MiXCR, storing one row per CDR3 protein. The sample consists of under 2 million distinct CDR3 sequences, roughly 32% of them appearing once. The sample comprised blood. The rearrangement joins TRBV9 to TRBJ2-7; D gene unclear. The origin of this receptor is a woman aged 25 to 45 in good health. CDR3 DNA: TGTGCCAGCAGCGGTCCGGCGTCCTACGAGCAGTACTTC. It is translated as CASSGPASYEQYF.